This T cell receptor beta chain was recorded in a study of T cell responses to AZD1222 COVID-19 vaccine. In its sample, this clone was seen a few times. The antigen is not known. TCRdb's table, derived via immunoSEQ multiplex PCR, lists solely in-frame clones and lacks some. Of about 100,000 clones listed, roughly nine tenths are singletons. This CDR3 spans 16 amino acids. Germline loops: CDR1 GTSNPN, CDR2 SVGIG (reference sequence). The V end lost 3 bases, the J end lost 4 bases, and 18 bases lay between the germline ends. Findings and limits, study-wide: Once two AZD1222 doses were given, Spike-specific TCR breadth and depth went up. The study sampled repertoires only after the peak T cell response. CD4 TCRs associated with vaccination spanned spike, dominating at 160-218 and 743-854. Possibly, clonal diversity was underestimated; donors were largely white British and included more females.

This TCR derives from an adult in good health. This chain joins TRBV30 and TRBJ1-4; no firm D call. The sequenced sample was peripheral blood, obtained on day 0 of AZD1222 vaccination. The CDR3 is CAWRDPHTGINEKLFF. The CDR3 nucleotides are TGTGCCTGGAGGGATCCTCACACGGGAATTAATGAAAAACTGTTTTTT. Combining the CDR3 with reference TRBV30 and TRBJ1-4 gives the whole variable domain SQTIHQWPATLVQPVGSPLSLECTVEGTSNPNLYWYRQAAGRGLQLLFYSVGIGQISSEVPQNLSASRPQDRQFILSSKKLLLSDSGFYLCAWRDPHTGINEKLFFGSGTQLSVL.